This T cell receptor (beta chain) was sequenced in a study of T cells in localized non-small cell lung cancer. Study-wide points: There was higher T cell clonality in uninvolved adjacent lung than in tumor, and it was highest there. Appearance in adjacent lung was seen for a median roughly 56 of the top 100 tumor clones.

V was clipped by 6 bases and J by 3 bases; unmatched bases: 6. The CDR3 length is 14 residues. The germline V gene has CDR1 SGHNT and CDR2 YYREEE (reference sequence). On this clone: Its target is unknown.

Some clones are missing from TCRdb's copy, which holds only in-frame ones; the method was immunoSEQ multiplex PCR. The table lists 65,000 or so clones, around 81% of them singletons. The sequencing here drew on PBMCs, taken before any cancer treatment. This chain joins TRBV5-4 and TRBJ1-2, with TRBD1 matching over 9 bases. The source of this sequence is a man aged 40 to 75 with stage II lung adenocarcinoma. The CDR3 DNA sequence: TGTGCCAGCAACCTACAGGGGGCTGACTATGGCTACACCTTC. Its translation: CASNLQGADYGYTF.